This T cell receptor beta chain was retrieved from a study of CD8 T cells in Susac syndrome. The CDR3 loop spans 17 amino acids. The germline gives CDR1 SGDLS, CDR2 YYNGEE. The junction had 14 bases not matched to a gene; V was cut back by 3 bases and J by 5 bases. RNA in amounts of roughly 0.5 to 1 ug was reverse transcribed with random hexamers. One entry per CDR3 protein results from TCRdb running MiXCR on the immunoSEQ multiplex PCR reads. This table has hundreds of thousands of distinct CDR3 sequences, 80% to 90% appearing once. The sequencing sample was made of CD8+ T cells from PBMCs. This TCR was recovered from a human donor with multiple sclerosis. The rearrangement links TRBV9 to TRBJ2-1; 7 bases line up with TRBD2. Written as DNA, the CDR3 is TGTGCCAGCAGCGCCCGACTAAGCGGGAAATCTCACAATGAGCAGTTCTTC. Its translation: CASSARLSGKSHNEQFF.